One and the same sample provided the 3 T cell receptor beta chains below, sequenced in a study of PD-1 blockade in classical Hodgkin lymphoma. Here immunoSEQ multiplex PCR was the method, and the copy in TCRdb shows in-frame clones only, minus some. The sample holds around 13,000 clones, almost 90% seen once. All patients experienced relapse after autologous stem cell transplantation, and brentuximab vedotin exposure was variable. With magnetic negative selection, CD4+ T cells were purified from PBMCs that had been thawed. The sample in question was CD4+ T cells from blood, obtained at baseline. These receptors all stem from a human donor with classical Hodgkin lymphoma.

The V and J genes are TRBV28 and TRBJ2-7; 11 bases map to TRBD2. The CDR3 covers 16 residues. Germline CDR1 is MDHEN and CDR2 is SYDVKM. With 6 bases clipped from V and 0 bases from J, the junction kept 7 bases outside the gene matches. The CDR3 nucleotides read TGTGCCAGCAGACGATCCGGGACTAGCGGCTCCTACGAGCAGTACTTC. Encoded protein: CASRRSGTSGSYEQYF.

This chain uses TRBV19 with TRBJ2-7; D might be TRBD2 (6 bases). The germline V and J ends were trimmed by 4 bases and 4 bases, with 14 bases remaining between them. The germline CDR1 and CDR2 sequences are LNHDA and SQIVND (reference sequence). CDR3 length: 14 residues. In DNA form, the CDR3 reads TGTGCCAGTAGTACAGGGTTCGGGGGATACGAGCAGTACTTC. Protein: CASSTGFGGYEQYF.

A few counts support this clone. The chain links TRBV19 to TRBJ1-2; no clear D gene. Trimming took 7 bases from V and 0 from J, leaving 12 bases between them. Germline V lookup: CDR1 LNHDA, CDR2 SQIVND (reference sequence). CDR3 length: 14 residues. The CDR3 here is CASTKSGTNYGYTF. CDR3 coding DNA: TGTGCCAGTACCAAATCAGGCACTAACTATGGCTACACCTTC.